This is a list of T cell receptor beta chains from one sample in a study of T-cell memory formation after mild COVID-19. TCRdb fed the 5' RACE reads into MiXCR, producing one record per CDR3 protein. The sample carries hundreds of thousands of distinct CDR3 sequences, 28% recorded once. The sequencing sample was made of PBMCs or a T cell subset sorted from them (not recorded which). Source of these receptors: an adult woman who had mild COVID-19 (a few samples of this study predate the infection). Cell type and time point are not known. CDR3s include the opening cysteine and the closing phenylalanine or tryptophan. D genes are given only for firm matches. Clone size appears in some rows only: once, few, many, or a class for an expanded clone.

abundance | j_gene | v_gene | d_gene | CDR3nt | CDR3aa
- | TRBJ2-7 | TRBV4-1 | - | TGCGCCAGCAGCCGCATGGGCGGGGAGCAGTACTTC | CASSRMGGEQYF
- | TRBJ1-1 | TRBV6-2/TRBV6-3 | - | TGTGCCAGCAGTTACTCGACCGAGGCCATGAACACTGAAGCTTTCTTT | CASSYSTEAMNTEAFF
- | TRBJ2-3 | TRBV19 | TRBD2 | TGTGCCAGTAGTATTTCCATCACCGGGAGGGATACGCAGTATTTT | CASSISITGRDTQYF
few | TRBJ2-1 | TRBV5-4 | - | TGTGCCAGCTTCGAGGGGGGAACGGTCTACAATGAGCAGTTCTTC | CASFEGGTVYNEQFF
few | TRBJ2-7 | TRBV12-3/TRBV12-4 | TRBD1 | TGTGCCAGCAGTCGGGACAGCTTCTACGAGCAGTACTTC | CASSRDSFYEQYF
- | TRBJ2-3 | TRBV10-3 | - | TGTGCCATCAGTGAGTCGAATACAGGAAAGGGCACAGATACGCAGTATTTT | CAISESNTGKGTDTQYF
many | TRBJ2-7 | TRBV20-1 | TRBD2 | TGCAGTGCTGGCATGGGAATGGAGCGGGGGGGCCGCGAGCAGTACTTC | CSAGMGMERGGREQYF
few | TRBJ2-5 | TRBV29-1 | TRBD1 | TGCAGCGTCGACGGGACAGGGAAGGGGACCCAGTACTTC | CSVDGTGKGTQYF
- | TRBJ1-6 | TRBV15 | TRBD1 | TGTGCCACCAGCAGAGATCGGAACAGGGGGAGTCCTTCACCCCTCCACTTT | CATSRDRNRGSPSPLHF
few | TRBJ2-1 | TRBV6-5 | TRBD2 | TGTGCCAGCAGTTACTCGGTTCCAGCGGGGGTAAGAAATGAGCAGTTCTTC | CASSYSVPAGVRNEQFF
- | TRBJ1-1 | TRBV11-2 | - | TGTGCCAGCAGCCCCTCCCTGGCGGGGACTGAAGCTTTCTTT | CASSPSLAGTEAFF
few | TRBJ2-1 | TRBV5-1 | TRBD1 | TGCGCCAGCAGCCCCAAAACGACAGGGAGTTCCTACAATGAGCAGTTCTTC | CASSPKTTGSSYNEQFF
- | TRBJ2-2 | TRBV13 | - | TGTGCCAGCAGCTTTACTGGACTATTTTCCGGGGAGCTGTTTTTT | CASSFTGLFSGELFF
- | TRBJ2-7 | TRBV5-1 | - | TGCGCCAGCAGCTCTGGACGAGGAACCTACGAGCAGTACTTC | CASSSGRGTYEQYF
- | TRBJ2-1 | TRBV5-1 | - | TGCGCCAGCAGCCTCGGGGCTACGACTAGTTTGAATGAGCAGTTCTTC | CASSLGATTSLNEQFF
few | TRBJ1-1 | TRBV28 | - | TGTGCCAGCAGTTTAATGGGCAGGGGCCCCTGGATGAACACTGAAGCTTTCTTT | CASSLMGRGPWMNTEAFF
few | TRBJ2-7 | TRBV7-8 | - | TGTGCCAGCAGCTTCAGGCCCGCAGGGATCGCCTATGCTGCCTACGAGCAGTACTTC | CASSFRPAGIAYAAYEQYF
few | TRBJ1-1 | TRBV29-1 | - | TGCAGCGTTGAAGAAGCAGGAGTCGGGGTGATGAACACTGAAGCTTTCTTT | CSVEEAGVGVMNTEAFF
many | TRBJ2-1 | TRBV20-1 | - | TGCAGTGCTAGAGTTGGTTGGGAGGAGCAGTTCTTC | CSARVGWEEQFF
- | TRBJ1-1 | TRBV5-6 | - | TGTGCCAGCAGCTCGCGGCTCGTTCGGAACACTGAAGCTTTCTTT | CASSSRLVRNTEAFF
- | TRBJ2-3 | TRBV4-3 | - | TGCGCCAGCAGCCAAGCGGGAGTGGGCCTTTACACAGATACGCAGTATTTT | CASSQAGVGLYTDTQYF
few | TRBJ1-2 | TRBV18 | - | TGTGCCAGCTCACTGGCCCCGCTCTCGGGGTACACCTTC | CASSLAPLSGYTF
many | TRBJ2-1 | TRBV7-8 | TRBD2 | TGTGCCAGCAGCTTATACGGGGGGGCCAATGAGCAGTTCTTC | CASSLYGGANEQFF
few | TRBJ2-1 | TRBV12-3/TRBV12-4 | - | TGTGCCAGCACCTTGGGGGCGGGGACAGTAGGGCATGAGCAGTTCTTC | CASTLGAGTVGHEQFF
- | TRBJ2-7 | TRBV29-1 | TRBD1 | TGCAGCGTTGAAGGGGTGCAACAGGGGGGTTACGAGCAGTACTTC | CSVEGVQQGGYEQYF
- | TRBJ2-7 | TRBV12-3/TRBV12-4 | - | TGTGCCAGCAGCAACGATTGGGAAACTACCTACGAGCAGTACTTC | CASSNDWETTYEQYF
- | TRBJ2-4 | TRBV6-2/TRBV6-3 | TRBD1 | TGTGCCAGCAGTGACCGGGACAGGCCAAACATTCAGTACTTC | CASSDRDRPNIQYF
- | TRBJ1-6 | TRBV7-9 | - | TGTGCCAGCAGCTTAGATCGTTCACCCCTCCACTTT | CASSLDRSPLHF
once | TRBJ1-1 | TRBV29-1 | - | TGCAGCGTTGACTCTGAAGCTTTCTTT | CSVDSEAFF
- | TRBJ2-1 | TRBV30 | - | TGTGCCTGGAGTGTAACCGGCCAGGGGTTCGTTGAGCAGTTCTTC | CAWSVTGQGFVEQFF
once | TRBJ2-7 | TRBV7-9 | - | TGTGCCAGCTCCACAACAGGGAATCCCTCCTACGAGAAGTACTTC | CASSTTGNPSYEKYF
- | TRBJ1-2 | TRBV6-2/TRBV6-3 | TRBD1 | TGTGCCAGCAGTTTCCGACAGGGCCGTGACTACACCTTC | CASSFRQGRDYTF
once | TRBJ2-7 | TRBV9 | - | TGTGCCAGCAGCGTAGGGGACGTCAGCTCCTACGAGCAGTACTTC | CASSVGDVSSYEQYF
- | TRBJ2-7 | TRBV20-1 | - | TGCAGTGCTAGGAGCAGGGGGGCCTACGAGCAGTACTTC | CSARSRGAYEQYF
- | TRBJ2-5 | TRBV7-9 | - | TGTGCCAGCAGCCCCCGTGGGCCTGTGCAAGAGACCCAGTACTTC | CASSPRGPVQETQYF
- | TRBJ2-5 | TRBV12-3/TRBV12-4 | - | TGTGCCAGCAGTCATAGGGTGGGTTCTGAGACCCAGTACTTC | CASSHRVGSETQYF
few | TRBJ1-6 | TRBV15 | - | TGTGCCACCAGCTCTCCCCCGGTGGACTTTATACCCCTCCACTTT | CATSSPPVDFIPLHF
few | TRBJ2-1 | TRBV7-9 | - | TGTGCCAGCAGCTTGGGGATAAAGGGAGAAAATGAGCAGTTCTTC | CASSLGIKGENEQFF
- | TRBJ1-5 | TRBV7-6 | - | TGTGCCAGCAGCCCCCGCCCCACCGGTAAGGGGAAGAATCAGCCCCAGCATTTT | CASSPRPTGKGKNQPQHF
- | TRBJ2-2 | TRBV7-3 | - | TGTGCCAGCAGCTCCCCCGCCGGGGAGCTGTTTTTT | CASSSPAGELFF
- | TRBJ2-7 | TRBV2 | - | TGTGCCAGCAGGAAAGACTCTACCTACGAGCAGTACTTC | CASRKDSTYEQYF
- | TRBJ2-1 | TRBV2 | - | TGTGCCAGCAGGGCTAGGTCTGAGCAGTTCTTC | CASRARSEQFF
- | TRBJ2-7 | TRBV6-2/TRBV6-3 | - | TGTGCCAGCAGTTCCGGGACGACCCGCTACGAGCAGTACTTC | CASSSGTTRYEQYF
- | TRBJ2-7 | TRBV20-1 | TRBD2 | TGCAGTGCCCGGGGACTAGCGGGCAGGGAGCAGTACTTC | CSARGLAGREQYF
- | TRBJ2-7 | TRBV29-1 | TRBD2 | TGCAGCGTCGTTTTGATAGCGGGAGGGGAGTACGAGCAGTACTTC | CSVVLIAGGEYEQYF
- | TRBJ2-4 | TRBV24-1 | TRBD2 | TGTGCCACCGCGACTAGCGGAGTCAACATTCAGTACTTC | CATATSGVNIQYF
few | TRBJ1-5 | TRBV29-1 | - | TGCAGCGTGAAGGGGTCAGAGGGACAGCCCCAGCATTTT | CSVKGSEGQPQHF
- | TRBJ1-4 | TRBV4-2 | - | TGTGCCACTCCCCTCGAGAAGGACAGTAATGAAAAACTGTTTTTT | CATPLEKDSNEKLFF
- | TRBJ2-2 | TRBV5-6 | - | TGTGCCAGCAGCTTGGGGGGGCCCGTAACCGGGGAGCTGTTTTTT | CASSLGGPVTGELFF